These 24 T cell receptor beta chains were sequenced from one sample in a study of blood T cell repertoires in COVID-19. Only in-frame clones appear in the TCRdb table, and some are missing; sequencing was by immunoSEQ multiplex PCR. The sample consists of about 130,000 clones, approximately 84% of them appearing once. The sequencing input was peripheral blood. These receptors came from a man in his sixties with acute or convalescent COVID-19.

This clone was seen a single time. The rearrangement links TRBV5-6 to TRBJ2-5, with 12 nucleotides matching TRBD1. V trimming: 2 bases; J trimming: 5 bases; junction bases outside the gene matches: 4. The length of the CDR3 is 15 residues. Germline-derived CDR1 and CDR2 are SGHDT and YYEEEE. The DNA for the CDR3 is TGTGCCAGCAGCTTCGGGACAGGGGGCGCGGAGACCCAGTACTTC. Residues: CASSFGTGGAETQYF.

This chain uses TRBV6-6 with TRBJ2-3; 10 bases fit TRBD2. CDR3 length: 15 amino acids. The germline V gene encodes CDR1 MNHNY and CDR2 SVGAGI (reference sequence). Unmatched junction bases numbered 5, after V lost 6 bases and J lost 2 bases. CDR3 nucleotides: TGTGCCAGCAGCCCAGCGGGGGGGCCCACAGATACGCAGTATTTT. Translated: CASSPAGGPTDTQYF.

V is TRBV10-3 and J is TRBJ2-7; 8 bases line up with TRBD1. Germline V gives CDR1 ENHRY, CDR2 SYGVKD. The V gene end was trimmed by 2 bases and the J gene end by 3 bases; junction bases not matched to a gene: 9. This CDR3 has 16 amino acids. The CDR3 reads CAISEGRVGTGYEQYF. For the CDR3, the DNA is TGTGCCATCAGTGAGGGGCGGGTTGGGACAGGCTACGAGCAGTACTTC.

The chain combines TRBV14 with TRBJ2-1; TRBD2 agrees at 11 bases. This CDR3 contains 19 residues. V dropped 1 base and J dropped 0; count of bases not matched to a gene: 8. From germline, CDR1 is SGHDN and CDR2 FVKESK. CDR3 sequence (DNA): TGTGCCAGCAGCCAAGCGACTAGCGGGATTCAAAGCTCCTACAATGAGCAGTTCTTC. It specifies CASSQATSGIQSSYNEQFF.

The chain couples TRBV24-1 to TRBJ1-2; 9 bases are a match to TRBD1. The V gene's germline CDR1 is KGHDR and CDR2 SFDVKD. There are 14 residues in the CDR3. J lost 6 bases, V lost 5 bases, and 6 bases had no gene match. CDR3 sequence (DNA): TGTGCCACCAGTGTTGGGACAGGGAATGATGGCTACACCTTC. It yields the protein CATSVGTGNDGYTF.

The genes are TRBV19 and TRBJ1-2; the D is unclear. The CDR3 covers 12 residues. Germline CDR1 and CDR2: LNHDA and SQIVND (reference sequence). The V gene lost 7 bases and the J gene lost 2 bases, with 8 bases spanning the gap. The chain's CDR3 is CASIGRNYGYTF. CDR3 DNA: TGTGCCAGTATTGGCAGAAACTATGGCTACACCTTC. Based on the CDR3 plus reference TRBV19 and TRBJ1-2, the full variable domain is DGGITQSPKYLFRKEGQNVTLSCEQNLNHDAMYWYRQDPGQGLRLIYYSQIVNDFQKGDIAEGYSVSREKKESFPLTVTSAQKNPTAFYLCASIGRNYGYTFGSGTRLTVV.

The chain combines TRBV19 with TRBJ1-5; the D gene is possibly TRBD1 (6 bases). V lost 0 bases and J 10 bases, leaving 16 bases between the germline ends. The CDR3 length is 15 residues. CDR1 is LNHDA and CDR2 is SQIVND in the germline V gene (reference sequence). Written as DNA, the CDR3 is TGTGCCAGTAGTATAGATCTTCCAGGGGAGACACCCCAGCATTTT. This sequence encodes CASSIDLPGETPQHF.

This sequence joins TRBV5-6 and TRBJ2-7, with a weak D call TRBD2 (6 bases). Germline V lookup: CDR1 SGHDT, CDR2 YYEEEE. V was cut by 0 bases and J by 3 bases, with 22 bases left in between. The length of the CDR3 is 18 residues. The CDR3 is CASSLVSLGRDSNYEQYF. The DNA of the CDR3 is TGTGCCAGCAGCTTGGTATCGTTGGGGCGGGACTCCAACTACGAGCAGTACTTC.

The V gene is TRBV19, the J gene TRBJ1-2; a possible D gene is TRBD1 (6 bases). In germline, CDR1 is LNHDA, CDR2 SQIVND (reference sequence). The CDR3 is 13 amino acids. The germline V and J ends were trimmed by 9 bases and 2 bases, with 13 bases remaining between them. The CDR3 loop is CASEFGTNYGYTF. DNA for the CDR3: TGTGCCAGCGAGTTCGGGACAAACTATGGCTACACCTTC.

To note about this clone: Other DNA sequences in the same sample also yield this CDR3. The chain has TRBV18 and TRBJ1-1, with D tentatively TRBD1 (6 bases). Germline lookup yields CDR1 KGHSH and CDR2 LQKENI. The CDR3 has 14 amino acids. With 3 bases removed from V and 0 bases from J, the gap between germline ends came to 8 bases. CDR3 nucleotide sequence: TGTGCCAGCTCACCCGGACAGTTGAACACTGAAGCTTTCTTT. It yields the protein CASSPGQLNTEAFF.

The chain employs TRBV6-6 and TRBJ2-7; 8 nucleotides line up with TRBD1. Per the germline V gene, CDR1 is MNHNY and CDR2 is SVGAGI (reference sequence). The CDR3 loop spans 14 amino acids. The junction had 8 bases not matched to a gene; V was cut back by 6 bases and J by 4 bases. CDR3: CASSQRQGLYEQYF. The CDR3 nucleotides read TGTGCCAGCAGCCAGCGACAGGGGTTATACGAGCAGTACTTC.

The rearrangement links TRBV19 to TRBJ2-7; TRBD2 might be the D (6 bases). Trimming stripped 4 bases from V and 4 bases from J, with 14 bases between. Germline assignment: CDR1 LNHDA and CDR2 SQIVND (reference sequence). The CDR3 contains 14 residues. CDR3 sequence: CASSTRGQGYEQYF. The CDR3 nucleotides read TGTGCCAGTAGTACGCGGGGTCAGGGTTACGAGCAGTACTTC.

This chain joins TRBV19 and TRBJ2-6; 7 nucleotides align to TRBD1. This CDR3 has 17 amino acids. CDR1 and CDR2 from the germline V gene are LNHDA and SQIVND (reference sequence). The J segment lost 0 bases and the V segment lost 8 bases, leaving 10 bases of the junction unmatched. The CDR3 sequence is CASSGTAFLSGANVLTF. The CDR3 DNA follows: TGTGCCAGTTCCGGGACAGCGTTCCTCTCTGGGGCCAACGTCCTGACTTTC.

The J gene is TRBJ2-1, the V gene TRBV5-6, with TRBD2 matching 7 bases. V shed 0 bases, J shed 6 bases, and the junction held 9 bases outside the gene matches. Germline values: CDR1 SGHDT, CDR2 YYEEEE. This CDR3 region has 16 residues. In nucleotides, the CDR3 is TGTGCCAGCAGCTTGGCCGCGGGAGAGGTAGTCAATGAGCAGTTCTTC. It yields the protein CASSLAAGEVVNEQFF.

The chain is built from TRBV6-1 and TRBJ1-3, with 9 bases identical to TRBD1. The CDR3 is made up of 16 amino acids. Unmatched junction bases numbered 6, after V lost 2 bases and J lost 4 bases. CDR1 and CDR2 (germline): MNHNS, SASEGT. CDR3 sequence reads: CASSEQGQGPGNTIYF. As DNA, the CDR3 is TGTGCCAGCAGTGAACAGGGACAGGGACCCGGAAACACCATATATTTT.

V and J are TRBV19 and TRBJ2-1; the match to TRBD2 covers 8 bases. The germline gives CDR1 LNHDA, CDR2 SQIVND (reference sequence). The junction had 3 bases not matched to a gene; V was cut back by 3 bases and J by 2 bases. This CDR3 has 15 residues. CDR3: CASSIGGGPYNEQFF. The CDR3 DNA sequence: TGTGCCAGTAGTATCGGCGGGGGGCCCTACAATGAGCAGTTCTTC. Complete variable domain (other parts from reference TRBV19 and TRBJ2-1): DGGITQSPKYLFRKEGQNVTLSCEQNLNHDAMYWYRQDPGQGLRLIYYSQIVNDFQKGDIAEGYSVSREKKESFPLTVTSAQKNPTAFYLCASSIGGGPYNEQFFGPGTRLTVL.

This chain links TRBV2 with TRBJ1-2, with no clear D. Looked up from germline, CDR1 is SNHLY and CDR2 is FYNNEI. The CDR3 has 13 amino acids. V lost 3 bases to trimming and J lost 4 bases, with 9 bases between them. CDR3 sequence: CASSDQVSYGYTF. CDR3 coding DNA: TGTGCCAGCAGTGACCAGGTCTCCTATGGCTACACCTTC.

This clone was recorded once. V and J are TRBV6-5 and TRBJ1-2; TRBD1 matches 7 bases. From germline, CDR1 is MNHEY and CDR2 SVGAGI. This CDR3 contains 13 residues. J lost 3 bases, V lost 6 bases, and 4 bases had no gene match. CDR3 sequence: CASSYGQDYGYTF. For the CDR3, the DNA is TGTGCCAGCAGCTACGGACAGGACTATGGCTACACCTTC.

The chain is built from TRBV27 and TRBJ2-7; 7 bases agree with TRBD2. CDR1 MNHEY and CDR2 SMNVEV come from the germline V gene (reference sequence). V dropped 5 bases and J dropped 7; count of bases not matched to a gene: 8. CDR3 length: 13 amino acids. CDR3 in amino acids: CASSPPGRREQYF. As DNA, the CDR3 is TGTGCCAGCAGTCCCCCCGGGAGGAGGGAGCAGTACTTC.

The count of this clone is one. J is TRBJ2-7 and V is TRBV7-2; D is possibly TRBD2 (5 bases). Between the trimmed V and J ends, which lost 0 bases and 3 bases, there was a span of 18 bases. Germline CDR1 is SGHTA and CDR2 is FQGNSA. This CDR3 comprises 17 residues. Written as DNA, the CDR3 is TGTGCCAGCAGCTTAGCTCCCGGGATCGGGCCCTACTACGAGCAGTACTTC. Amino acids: CASSLAPGIGPYYEQYF.

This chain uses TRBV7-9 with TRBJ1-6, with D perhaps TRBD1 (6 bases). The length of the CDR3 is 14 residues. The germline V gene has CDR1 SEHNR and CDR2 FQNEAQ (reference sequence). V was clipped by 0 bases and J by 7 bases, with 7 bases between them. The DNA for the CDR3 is TGTGCCAGCAGCTTAGCAGGGGGAAATTCACCCCTCCACTTT. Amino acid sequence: CASSLAGGNSPLHF. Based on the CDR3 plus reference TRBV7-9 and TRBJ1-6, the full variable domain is DTGVSQNPRHKITKRGQNVTFRCDPISEHNRLYWYRQTLGQGPEFLTYFQNEAQLEKSRLLSDRFSAERPKGSFSTLEIQRTEQGDSAMYLCASSLAGGNSPLHFGNGTRLTVT.

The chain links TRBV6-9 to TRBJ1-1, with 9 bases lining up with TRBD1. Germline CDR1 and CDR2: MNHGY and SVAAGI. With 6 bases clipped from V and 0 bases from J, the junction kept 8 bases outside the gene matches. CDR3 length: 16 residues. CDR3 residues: CASRGQGAILNTEAFF. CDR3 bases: TGTGCCAGCAGGGGACAGGGTGCAATTTTGAACACTGAAGCTTTCTTT.

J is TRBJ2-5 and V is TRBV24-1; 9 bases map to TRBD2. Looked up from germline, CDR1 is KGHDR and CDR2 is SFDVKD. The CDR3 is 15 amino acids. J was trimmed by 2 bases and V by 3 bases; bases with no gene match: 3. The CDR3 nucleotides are TGTGCCACCAGTGATGTAGCGGGGGTACAAGAGACCCAGTACTTC. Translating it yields CATSDVAGVQETQYF.

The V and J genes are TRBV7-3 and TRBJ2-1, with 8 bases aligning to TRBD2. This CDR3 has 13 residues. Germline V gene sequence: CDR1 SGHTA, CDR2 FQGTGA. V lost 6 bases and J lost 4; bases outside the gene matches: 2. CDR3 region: CASSSGNYNEQFF. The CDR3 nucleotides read TGTGCCAGCAGTAGCGGGAATTACAATGAGCAGTTCTTC.